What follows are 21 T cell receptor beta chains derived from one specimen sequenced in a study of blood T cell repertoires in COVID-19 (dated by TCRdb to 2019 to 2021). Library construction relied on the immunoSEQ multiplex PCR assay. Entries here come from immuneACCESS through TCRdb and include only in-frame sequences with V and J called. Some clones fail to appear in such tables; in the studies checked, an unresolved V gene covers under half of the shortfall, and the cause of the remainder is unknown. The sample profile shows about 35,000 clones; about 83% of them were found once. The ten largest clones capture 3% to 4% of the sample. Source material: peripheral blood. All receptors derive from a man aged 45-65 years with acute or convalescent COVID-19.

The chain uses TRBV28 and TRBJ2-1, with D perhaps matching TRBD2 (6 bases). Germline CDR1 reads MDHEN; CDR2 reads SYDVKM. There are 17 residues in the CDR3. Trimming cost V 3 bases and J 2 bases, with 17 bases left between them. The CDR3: CASSFWFGGSTYNEQFF. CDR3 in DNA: TGTGCCAGCAGTTTTTGGTTCGGGGGAAGTACCTACAATGAGCAGTTCTTC.

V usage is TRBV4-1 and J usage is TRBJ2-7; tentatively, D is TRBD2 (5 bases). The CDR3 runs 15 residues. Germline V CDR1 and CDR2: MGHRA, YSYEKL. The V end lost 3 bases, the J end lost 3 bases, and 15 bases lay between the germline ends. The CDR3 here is CASSQGGGFNYEQYF. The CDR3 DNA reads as TGCGCCAGCAGCCAGGGCGGCGGGTTTAACTACGAGCAGTACTTC.

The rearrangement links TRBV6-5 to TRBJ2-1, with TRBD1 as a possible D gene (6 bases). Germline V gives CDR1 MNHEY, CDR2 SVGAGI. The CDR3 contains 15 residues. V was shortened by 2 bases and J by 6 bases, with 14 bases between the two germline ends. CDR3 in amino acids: CASSYVAGAINEQFF. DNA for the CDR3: TGTGCCAGCAGTTACGTGGCAGGGGCCATCAATGAGCAGTTCTTC.

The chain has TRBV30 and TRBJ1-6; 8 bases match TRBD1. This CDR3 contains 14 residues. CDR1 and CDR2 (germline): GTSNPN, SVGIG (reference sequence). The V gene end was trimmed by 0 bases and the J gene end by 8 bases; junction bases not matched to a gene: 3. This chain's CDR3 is CAWSVLTGDSPLHF. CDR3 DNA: TGTGCCTGGAGTGTACTGACAGGGGATTCACCCCTCCACTTT.

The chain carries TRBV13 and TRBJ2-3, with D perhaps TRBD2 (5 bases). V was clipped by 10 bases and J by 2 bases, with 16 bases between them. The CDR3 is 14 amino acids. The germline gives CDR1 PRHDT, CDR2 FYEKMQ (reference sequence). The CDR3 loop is CATSRTGDTDTQYF. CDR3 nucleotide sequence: TGTGCCACTTCCAGGACTGGAGACACAGATACGCAGTATTTT.

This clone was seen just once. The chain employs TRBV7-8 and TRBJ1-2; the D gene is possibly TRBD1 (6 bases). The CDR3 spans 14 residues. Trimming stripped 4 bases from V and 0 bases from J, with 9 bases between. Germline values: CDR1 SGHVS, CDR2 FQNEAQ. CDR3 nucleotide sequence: TGTGCCAGCAGCTGGGACACATCTAACTATGGCTACACCTTC. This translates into CASSWDTSNYGYTF.

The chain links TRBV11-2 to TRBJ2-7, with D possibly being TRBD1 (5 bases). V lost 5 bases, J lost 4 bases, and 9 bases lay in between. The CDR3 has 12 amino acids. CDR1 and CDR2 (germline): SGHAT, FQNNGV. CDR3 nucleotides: TGTGCCAGCAGCCCCCAGGGTTACGAGCAGTACTTC. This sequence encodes CASSPQGYEQYF. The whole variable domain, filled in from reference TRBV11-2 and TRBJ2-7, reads EAGVAQSPRYKIIEKRQSVAFWCNPISGHATLYWYQQILGQGPKLLIQFQNNGVVDDSQLPKDRFSAERLKGVDSTLKIQPAKLEDSAVYLCASSPQGYEQYFGPGTRLTVT.

In DNA form, the CDR3 reads TGTGCCAGCAGCTGGAGGACAGGGACCACTGAAGCTTTCTTT. Translation: CASSWRTGTTEAFF. J is TRBJ1-1 and V is TRBV7-9, with TRBD1 matching over 8 bases. J lost 4 bases, V lost 4 bases, and 5 bases had no gene match. The CDR3 sequence is 14 residues long. Germline V gene data show CDR1 as SEHNR and CDR2 as FQNEAQ (reference sequence).

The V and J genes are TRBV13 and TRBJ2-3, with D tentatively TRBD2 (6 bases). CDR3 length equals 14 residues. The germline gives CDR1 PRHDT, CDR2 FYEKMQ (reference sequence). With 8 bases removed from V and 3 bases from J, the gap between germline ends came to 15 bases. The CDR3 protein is CASRELGKTDTQYF. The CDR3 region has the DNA TGTGCCAGCCGGGAGCTGGGGAAGACAGATACGCAGTATTTT.

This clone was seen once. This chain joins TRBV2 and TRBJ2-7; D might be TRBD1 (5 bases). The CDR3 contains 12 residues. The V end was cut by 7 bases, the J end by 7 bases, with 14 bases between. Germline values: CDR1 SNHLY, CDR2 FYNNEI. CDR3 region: CASTFDKGEQYF. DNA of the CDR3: TGTGCCAGCACCTTTGATAAGGGGGAGCAGTACTTC.

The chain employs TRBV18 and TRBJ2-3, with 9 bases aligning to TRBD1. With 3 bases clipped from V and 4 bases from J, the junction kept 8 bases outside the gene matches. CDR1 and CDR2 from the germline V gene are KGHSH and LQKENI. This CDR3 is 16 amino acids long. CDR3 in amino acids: CASSPPGTGWPDTQYF. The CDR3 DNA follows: TGTGCCAGCTCACCTCCCGGGACAGGGTGGCCAGATACGCAGTATTTT.

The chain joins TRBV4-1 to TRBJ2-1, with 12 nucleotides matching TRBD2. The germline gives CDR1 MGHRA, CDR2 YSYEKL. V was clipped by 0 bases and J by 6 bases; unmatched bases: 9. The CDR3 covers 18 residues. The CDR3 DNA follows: TGCGCCAGCAGCCAAGATTTGGACGGACTAGCGGGACTCAATGAGCAGTTCTTC. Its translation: CASSQDLDGLAGLNEQFF.

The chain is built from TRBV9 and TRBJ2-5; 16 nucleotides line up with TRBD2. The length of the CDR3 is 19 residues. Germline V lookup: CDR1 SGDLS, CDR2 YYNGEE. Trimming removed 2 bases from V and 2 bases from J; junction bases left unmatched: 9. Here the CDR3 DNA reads TGTGCCAGCAGCGTCAAAACCGGGACTAGCGGGGGGGCGCAAGAGACCCAGTACTTC. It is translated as CASSVKTGTSGGAQETQYF.

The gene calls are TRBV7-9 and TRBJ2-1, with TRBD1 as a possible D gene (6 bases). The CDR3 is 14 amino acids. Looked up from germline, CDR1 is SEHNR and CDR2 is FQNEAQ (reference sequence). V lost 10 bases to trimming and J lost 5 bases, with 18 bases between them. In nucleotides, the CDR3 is TGTGCCATTACCTCCGGGACACTGGACAATGAGCAGTTCTTC. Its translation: CAITSGTLDNEQFF.

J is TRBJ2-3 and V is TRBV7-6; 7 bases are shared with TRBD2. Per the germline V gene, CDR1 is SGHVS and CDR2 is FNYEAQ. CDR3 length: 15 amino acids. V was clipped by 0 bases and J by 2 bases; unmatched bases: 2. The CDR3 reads CASSLAGGYTDTQYF. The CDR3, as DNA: TGTGCCAGCAGCTTAGCGGGGGGGTACACAGATACGCAGTATTTT.

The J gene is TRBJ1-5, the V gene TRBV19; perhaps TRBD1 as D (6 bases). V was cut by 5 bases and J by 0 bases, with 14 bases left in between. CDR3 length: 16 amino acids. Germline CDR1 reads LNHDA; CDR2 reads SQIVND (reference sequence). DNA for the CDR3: TGTGCCAGTAGTGCCTCGACAGGAGTTAGCAATCAGCCCCAGCATTTT. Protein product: CASSASTGVSNQPQHF.

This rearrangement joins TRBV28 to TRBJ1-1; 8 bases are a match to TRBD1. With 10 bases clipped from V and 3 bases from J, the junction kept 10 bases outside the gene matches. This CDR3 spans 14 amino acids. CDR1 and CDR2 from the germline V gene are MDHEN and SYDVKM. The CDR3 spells CAILRDRSHTEAFF. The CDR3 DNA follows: TGTGCCATCCTCCGGGACAGGAGCCACACTGAAGCTTTCTTT.

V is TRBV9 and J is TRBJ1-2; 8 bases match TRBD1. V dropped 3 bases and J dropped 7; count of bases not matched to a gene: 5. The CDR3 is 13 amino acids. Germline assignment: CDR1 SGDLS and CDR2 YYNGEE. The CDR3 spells CASSARTGFGYTF. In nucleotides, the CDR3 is TGTGCCAGCAGCGCCAGGACAGGGTTTGGCTACACCTTC.

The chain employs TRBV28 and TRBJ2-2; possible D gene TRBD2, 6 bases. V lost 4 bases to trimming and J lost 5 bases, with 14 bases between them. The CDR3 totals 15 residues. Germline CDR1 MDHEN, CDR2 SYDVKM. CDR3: CASSWTGTSTGELFF. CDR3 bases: TGTGCCAGCAGTTGGACCGGGACTTCAACCGGGGAGCTGTTTTTT.

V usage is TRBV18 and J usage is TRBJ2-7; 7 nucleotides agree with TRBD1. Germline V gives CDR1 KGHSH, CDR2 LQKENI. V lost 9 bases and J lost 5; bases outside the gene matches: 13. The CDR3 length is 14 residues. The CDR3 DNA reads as TGTGCCAGTCGAGCGGACAGGAATTCCCACGAGCAGTACTTC. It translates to CASRADRNSHEQYF.

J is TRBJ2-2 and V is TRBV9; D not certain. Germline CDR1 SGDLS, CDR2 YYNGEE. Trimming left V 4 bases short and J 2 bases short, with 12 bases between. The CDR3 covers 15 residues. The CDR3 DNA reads TGTGCCAGCAGCCCCGAAGTAGTAAACACCGGGGAGCTGTTTTTT. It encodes CASSPEVVNTGELFF.